A selection of T cell receptor beta chains follows, all from one sample in a study of cytomegalovirus exposure and HLA in healthy donors. Here immunoSEQ multiplex PCR was the method, and the copy in TCRdb shows in-frame clones only, minus some. The sample holds around 200,000 clones. Sequenced input: PBMCs. Receptors were obtained from a woman in her twenties or thirties in good health and CMV-seropositive. CDR3s include the opening cysteine and the closing phenylalanine or tryptophan. D genes are given only for firm matches.

CDR3	DNA	V	J	D
CSVELAQGATEAFF	TGCAGCGTTGAATTGGCGCAGGGGGCGACTGAAGCTTTCTTT	TRBV29-1	TRBJ1-1	TRBD1
CASRQENTEAFF	TGTGCCAGCAGACAGGAGAACACTGAAGCTTTCTTT	TRBV27	TRBJ1-1	NA
CASSYGSYNSPLHF	TGTGCCAGCAGCTACGGTTCCTATAATTCACCCCTCCACTTT	TRBV5-6	TRBJ1-6	NA
CSVCNRGLGNIQYF	TGCAGCGTTTGTAACAGGGGGCTTGGGAACATTCAGTACTTC	TRBV29-1	TRBJ2-4	TRBD1
CASRPDRGTEAFF	TGTGCCAGCAGACCCGACAGGGGCACTGAAGCTTTCTTT	TRBV7-2	TRBJ1-1	TRBD1
CAWSAGMSQPQHF	TGTGCCTGGAGCGCAGGGATGTCTCAGCCCCAGCATTTT	TRBV30	TRBJ1-5	NA
CASSIHRSRTETQYF	TGCGCCAGCAGCATACACAGGAGTCGAACGGAGACCCAGTACTTC	TRBV5-1	TRBJ2-5	NA
CASSLGVGGVNTEAFF	TGTGCCAGCAGCTTAGGGGTCGGGGGAGTGAACACTGAAGCTTTCTTT	TRBV7-6	TRBJ1-1	NA
CASSPPSGRGTGELFF	TGTGCCAGCTCACCACCGTCCGGGAGGGGAACCGGGGAGCTGTTTTTT	TRBV18	TRBJ2-2	TRBD2
CASRTRLAGADTQYF	TGTGCCAGCAGGACTCGACTAGCGGGGGCCGATACGCAGTATTTT	TRBV6-5	TRBJ2-3	TRBD2
CASSEALRWLSGPSFSYEQYF	TGTGCCAGCAGTGAAGCGCTTCGATGGTTGTCAGGGCCCTCATTCTCCTACGAGCAGTACTTC	TRBV6-1	TRBJ2-7	NA
CASSLTRLAGQRNQKKNTEAFF	TGTGCCAGCAGCTTAACCCGTTTGGCAGGGCAAAGGAACCAGAAAAAGAACACTGAAGCTTTCTTT	TRBV7-8	TRBJ1-1	NA
CASSGPGERDTQYF	TGTGCCAGCAGTGGCCCAGGGGAGCGAGATACGCAGTATTTT	TRBV6-5	TRBJ2-3	NA
CASSPGPSGINQLQHF	TGTGCCAGCTCACCGGGCCCCTCAGGTATCAATCAGCTCCAGCATTTT	TRBV18	TRBJ1-5	NA